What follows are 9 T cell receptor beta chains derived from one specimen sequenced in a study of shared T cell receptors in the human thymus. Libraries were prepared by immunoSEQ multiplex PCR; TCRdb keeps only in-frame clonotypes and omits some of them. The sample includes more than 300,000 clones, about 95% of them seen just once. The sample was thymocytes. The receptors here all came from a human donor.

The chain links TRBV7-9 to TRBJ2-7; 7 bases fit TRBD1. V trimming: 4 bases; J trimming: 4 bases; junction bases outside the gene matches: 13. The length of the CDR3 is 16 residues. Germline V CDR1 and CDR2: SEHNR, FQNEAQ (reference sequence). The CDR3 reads CASSYLGLHRGYEQYF. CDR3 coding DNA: TGTGCCAGCAGCTACCTTGGACTCCACAGGGGTTACGAGCAGTACTTC. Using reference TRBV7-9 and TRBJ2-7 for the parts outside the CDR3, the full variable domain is DTGVSQNPRHKITKRGQNVTFRCDPISEHNRLYWYRQTLGQGPEFLTYFQNEAQLEKSRLLSDRFSAERPKGSFSTLEIQRTEQGDSAMYLCASSYLGLHRGYEQYFGPGTRLTVT.

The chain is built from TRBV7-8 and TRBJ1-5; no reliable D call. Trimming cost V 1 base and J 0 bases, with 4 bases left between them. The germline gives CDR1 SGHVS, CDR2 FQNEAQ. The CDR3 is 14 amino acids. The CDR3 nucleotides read TGTGCCAGCAGCTTAGACGCTAGCAATCAGCCCCAGCATTTT. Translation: CASSLDASNQPQHF. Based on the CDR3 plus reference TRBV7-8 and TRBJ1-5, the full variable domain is GAGVSQSPRYKVAKRGQDVALRCDPISGHVSLFWYQQALGQGPEFLTYFQNEAQLDKSGLPSDRFFAERPEGSVSTLKIQRTQQEDSAVYLCASSLDASNQPQHFGDGTRLSIL.

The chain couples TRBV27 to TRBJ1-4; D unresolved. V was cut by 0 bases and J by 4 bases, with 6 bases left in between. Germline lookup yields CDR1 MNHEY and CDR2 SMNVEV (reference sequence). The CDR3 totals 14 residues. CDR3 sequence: CASSLSSFNEKLFF. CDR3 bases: TGTGCCAGCAGTTTATCCAGCTTTAATGAAAAACTGTTTTTT. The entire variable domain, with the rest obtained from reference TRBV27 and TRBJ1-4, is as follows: EAQVTQNPRYLITVTGKKLTVTCSQNMNHEYMSWYRQDPGLGLRQIYYSMNVEVTDKGDVPEGYKVSRKEKRNFPLILESPSPNQTSLYFCASSLSSFNEKLFFGSGTQLSVL.

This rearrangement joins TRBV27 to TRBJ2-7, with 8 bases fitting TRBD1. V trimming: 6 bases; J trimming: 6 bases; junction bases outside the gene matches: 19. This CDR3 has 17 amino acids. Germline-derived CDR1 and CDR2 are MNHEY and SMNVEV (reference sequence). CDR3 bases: TGTGCCAGCAGCACAAAAGAACCTCTGGACAGGGCACGCGAGCAGTACTTC. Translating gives CASSTKEPLDRAREQYF.

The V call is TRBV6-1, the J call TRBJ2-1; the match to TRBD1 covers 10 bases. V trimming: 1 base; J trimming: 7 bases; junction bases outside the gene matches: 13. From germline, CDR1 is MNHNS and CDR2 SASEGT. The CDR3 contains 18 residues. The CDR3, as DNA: TGTGCCAGCAGTGAAGGGTATCCCCGGACAGGGGGATTTAATGAGCAGTTCTTC. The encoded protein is CASSEGYPRTGGFNEQFF.

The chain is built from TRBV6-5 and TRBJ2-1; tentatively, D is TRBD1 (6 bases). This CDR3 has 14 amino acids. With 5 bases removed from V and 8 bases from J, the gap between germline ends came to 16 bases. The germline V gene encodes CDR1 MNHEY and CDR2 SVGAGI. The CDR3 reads CASSRTFEGDEQFF. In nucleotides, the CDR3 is TGTGCCAGCAGTCGGACCTTCGAGGGGGATGAGCAGTTCTTC.

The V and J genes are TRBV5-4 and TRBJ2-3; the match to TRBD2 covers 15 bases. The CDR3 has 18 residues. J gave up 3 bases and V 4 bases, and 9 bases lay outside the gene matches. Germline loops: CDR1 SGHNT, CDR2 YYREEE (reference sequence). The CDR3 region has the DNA TGTGCCAGCAGCCACCGGACTAGCGGGAGGGCCGGTACAGATACGCAGTATTTT. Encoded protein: CASSHRTSGRAGTDTQYF.

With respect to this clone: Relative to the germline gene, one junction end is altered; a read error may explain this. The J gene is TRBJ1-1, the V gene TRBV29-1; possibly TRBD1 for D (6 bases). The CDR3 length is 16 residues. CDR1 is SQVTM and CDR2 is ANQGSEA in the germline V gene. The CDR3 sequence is CSVEDLGGARGTEDFF. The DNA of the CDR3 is TGCAGCGTTGAAGATCTGGGGGGCGCGAGAGGCACTGAAGATTTCTTT.

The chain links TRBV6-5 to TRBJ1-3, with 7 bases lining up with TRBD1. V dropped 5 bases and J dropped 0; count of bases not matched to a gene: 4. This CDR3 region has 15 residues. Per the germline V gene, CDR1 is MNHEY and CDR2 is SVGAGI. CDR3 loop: CASSRDSSSGNTIYF. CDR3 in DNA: TGTGCCAGCAGTCGGGACAGCAGCTCTGGAAACACCATATATTTT.